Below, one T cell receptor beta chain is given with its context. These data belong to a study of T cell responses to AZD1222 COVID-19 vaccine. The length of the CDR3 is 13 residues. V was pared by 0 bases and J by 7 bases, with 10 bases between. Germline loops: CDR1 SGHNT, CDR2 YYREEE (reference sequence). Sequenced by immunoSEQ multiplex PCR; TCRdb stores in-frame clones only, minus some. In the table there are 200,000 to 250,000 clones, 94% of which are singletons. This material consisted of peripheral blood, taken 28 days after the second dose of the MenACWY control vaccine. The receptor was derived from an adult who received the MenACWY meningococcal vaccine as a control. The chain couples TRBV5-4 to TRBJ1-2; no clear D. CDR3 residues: CASSLGLEGGYTF. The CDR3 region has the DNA TGTGCCAGCAGCTTGGGACTGGAAGGTGGCTACACCTTC.